These T cell receptor beta chains were read from a single sample in a study of Ad26.COV2.S vaccination and SARS-CoV-2 variants. The protocol was immunoSEQ multiplex PCR, while the TCRdb copy is restricted to in-frame clones and leaves out a portion. The sample contains 300,000 to 350,000 clones, approximately 86% of which appear only once. This specimen was peripheral blood, taken in a trial of Ad26.COV2.S vaccine versus placebo. Source of these receptors: a person aged 18-60 years who received the Ad26.COV2.S COVID-19 vaccine or a placebo. CDR3s include the opening cysteine and the closing phenylalanine or tryptophan. D genes are given only for firm matches. A clone size is listed for some rows: how often the clone was seen (once, few, many), or a class if it is expanded.

v_call: TRBV6-2/TRBV6-3
cdr3_length: 17
clone_size: once
d_call: TRBD1
j_call: TRBJ1-4
cdr3_nt: TGTGCCAGCAGTTCCGGGAGGGGGCGAACCTCTCATGAAAAACTGTTTTTT
cdr3_aa: CASSSGRGRTSHEKLFF

v_call: TRBV7-8
cdr3_length: 16
clone_size: NA
d_call: TRBD1
j_call: TRBJ1-1
cdr3_nt: TGTGCCAGCTTGCCCGGACAGGGCCTCGGGAACACTGAAGCTTTCTTT
cdr3_aa: CASLPGQGLGNTEAFF

v_call: TRBV7-9
cdr3_length: 13
clone_size: once
d_call: NA
j_call: TRBJ2-5
cdr3_nt: TGTGCCAGCAGCCGCCGGGACACGGAGACCCAGTACTTC
cdr3_aa: CASSRRDTETQYF

v_call: TRBV5-4
cdr3_length: 16
clone_size: NA
d_call: TRBD2
j_call: TRBJ2-1
cdr3_nt: TGTGCCAGCAGCTTGAAGTCACTAGCGGGAGGCGGTGAGCAGTTCTTC
cdr3_aa: CASSLKSLAGGGEQFF

v_call: TRBV3-1/TRBV3-2
cdr3_length: 18
clone_size: many
d_call: TRBD2
j_call: TRBJ2-6
cdr3_nt: TGTGCCAGCAGCACCGTGGGACTAGCGGGCCTGAGGGCCAACGTCCTGACTTTC
cdr3_aa: CASSTVGLAGLRANVLTF

v_call: TRBV4-1
cdr3_length: 15
clone_size: NA
d_call: NA
j_call: TRBJ2-6
cdr3_nt: TGCGCCAGCAGCCCGTATGGGGATGGGGCCAACGTCCTGACTTTC
cdr3_aa: CASSPYGDGANVLTF

v_call: TRBV2
cdr3_length: 15
clone_size: NA
d_call: NA
j_call: TRBJ1-2
cdr3_nt: TGTGCCAGCAGGAAGACCCCGGTGGCCTTTTTGGACTACACCTTC
cdr3_aa: CASRKTPVAFLDYTF

v_call: TRBV6-2/TRBV6-3
cdr3_length: 14
clone_size: NA
d_call: NA
j_call: TRBJ1-2
cdr3_nt: TGTGCCAGCAGTCGAAAACTCGGGGTCTATGGCTACACCTTC
cdr3_aa: CASSRKLGVYGYTF

v_call: TRBV6-1
cdr3_length: 19
clone_size: once
d_call: TRBD1
j_call: TRBJ1-4
cdr3_nt: TGTGCCAGCAGTGGAGGGGTAGGGACAGGGCGTTTACCTAATGAAAAACTGTTTTTT
cdr3_aa: CASSGGVGTGRLPNEKLFF

v_call: TRBV19
cdr3_length: 15
clone_size: NA
d_call: TRBD1
j_call: TRBJ1-2
cdr3_nt: TGTGCCAGTAGTACCGGGACAGCCTCTAACTATGGCTACACCTTC
cdr3_aa: CASSTGTASNYGYTF

v_call: TRBV19
cdr3_length: 16
clone_size: once
d_call: NA
j_call: TRBJ1-5
cdr3_nt: TGTGCCAGTAGTATCGCCTCGGGACGGGGAAATCAGCCCCAGCATTTT
cdr3_aa: CASSIASGRGNQPQHF

v_call: TRBV6-6
cdr3_length: 15
clone_size: NA
d_call: TRBD2
j_call: TRBJ2-1
cdr3_nt: TGTGCCAGCAGTAAAGTAGCGGGGGGACGGAATGAGCAGTTCTTC
cdr3_aa: CASSKVAGGRNEQFF

v_call: TRBV29-1
cdr3_length: 13
clone_size: once
d_call: NA
j_call: TRBJ1-2
cdr3_nt: TGCAGCGTTCTGCCTGGGGCGAACTATGGCTACACCTTC
cdr3_aa: CSVLPGANYGYTF

v_call: TRBV4-2
cdr3_length: 15
clone_size: once
d_call: TRBD1
j_call: TRBJ1-2
cdr3_nt: TGTGCCAGCAGCCAACGGGACAGGGGGGACTATGGCTACACCTTC
cdr3_aa: CASSQRDRGDYGYTF

v_call: TRBV11-2
cdr3_length: 19
clone_size: NA
d_call: NA
j_call: TRBJ2-6
cdr3_nt: TGTGCCAGCAGCTTGGGGGGCCTTGCCTCCGTCTCTGGGGCCAACGTCCTGACTTTC
cdr3_aa: CASSLGGLASVSGANVLTF

v_call: TRBV2
cdr3_length: 15
clone_size: NA
d_call: NA
j_call: TRBJ1-6
cdr3_nt: TGTGCCAGGCGGCGCCTAGGGGGGGGGCTCGCACCCCTCCACTTT
cdr3_aa: CARRRLGGGLAPLHF

v_call: TRBV30
cdr3_length: 16
clone_size: once
d_call: NA
j_call: TRBJ2-2
cdr3_nt: TGTGCCTGGAGTGTTAGACGGCCCCAGGGCACCGGGGAGCTGTTTTTT
cdr3_aa: CAWSVRRPQGTGELFF

v_call: TRBV18
cdr3_length: 16
clone_size: NA
d_call: TRBD1
j_call: TRBJ1-3
cdr3_nt: TGTGCCAGCTCACCAATCCAAGGACAGGCTGGAAACACCATATATTTT
cdr3_aa: CASSPIQGQAGNTIYF

v_call: TRBV3-1/TRBV3-2
cdr3_length: 13
clone_size: NA
d_call: NA
j_call: TRBJ1-2
cdr3_nt: TGTGCCAGCAGCCAGTTTGAGCCAGAAGGCTACACCTTC
cdr3_aa: CASSQFEPEGYTF

v_call: TRBV11-2
cdr3_length: 13
clone_size: NA
d_call: NA
j_call: TRBJ2-7
cdr3_nt: TGTGCCAGCAGCCCACGGGACGGTGTCGAGCAGTACTTC
cdr3_aa: CASSPRDGVEQYF

v_call: TRBV27
cdr3_length: 17
clone_size: NA
d_call: NA
j_call: TRBJ1-6
cdr3_nt: TGTGCCAGCAGTCCCGGTTTGAGGAGCTCCTATAATTCACCCCTCCACTTT
cdr3_aa: CASSPGLRSSYNSPLHF

v_call: TRBV12-3/TRBV12-4
cdr3_length: 12
clone_size: NA
d_call: NA
j_call: TRBJ1-1
cdr3_nt: TGTGCCAGCAGTCCGGGTCCCGCTAGGGCTTTCTTT
cdr3_aa: CASSPGPARAFF

v_call: TRBV7-2
cdr3_length: 15
clone_size: NA
d_call: NA
j_call: TRBJ2-3
cdr3_nt: TGTGCCAGCAGCTTATACGAGGGTCGGACAGATACGCAGTATTTT
cdr3_aa: CASSLYEGRTDTQYF

v_call: TRBV28
cdr3_length: 12
clone_size: NA
d_call: NA
j_call: TRBJ1-5
cdr3_nt: TGTGCCAGCAGTTCCGGGGGGCAGCCCCAGCATTTT
cdr3_aa: CASSSGGQPQHF

v_call: TRBV7-9
cdr3_length: 11
clone_size: NA
d_call: NA
j_call: TRBJ2-1
cdr3_nt: TGTGCCAGCAGCTTACGACAGGAGCAGTTCTTC
cdr3_aa: CASSLRQEQFF